A selection of T cell receptor beta chains follows, all from one sample in a study of PD-1 blockade in classical Hodgkin lymphoma. Sequencing was performed with immunoSEQ multiplex PCR; in TCRdb, only in-frame clones are kept and a portion is missing. The sample records tens of thousands of clones, 80% to 90% being singletons. The sequences come from peripheral blood mononuclear cells (PBMCs), collected before the second cycle of nivolumab. Receptors were obtained from a human donor with classical Hodgkin lymphoma. Both conserved end residues are trimmed from each CDR3.

v_gene: TRBV27; j_gene: TRBJ1-5; CDR3aa: ASASFDNQPQH
v_gene: TRBV10-1; j_gene: TRBJ1-5; CDR3aa: AGEGQGVNSNQPQH
v_gene: TRBV7-2; j_gene: TRBJ1-5; CDR3aa: ASSSGTARPH
v_gene: TRBV10-3; j_gene: TRBJ1-5; CDR3aa: AISDAGNQPQH
v_gene: TRBV29-1; j_gene: TRBJ2-7; CDR3aa: SVRAPSFEQY
v_gene: TRBV28; j_gene: TRBJ1-2; CDR3aa: ASSRVDRELVYGYT
v_gene: TRBV7-2; j_gene: TRBJ1-4; CDR3aa: ASSLQGLGEKLF
v_gene: TRBV6-4; j_gene: TRBJ2-1; CDR3aa: ASSEGGDYNEQF
v_gene: TRBV4-2; j_gene: TRBJ2-7; CDR3aa: ASSQASSGTNPYEQY
v_gene: TRBV7-2; j_gene: TRBJ2-7; CDR3aa: ASSLDDDGYEQY
v_gene: TRBV4-1; j_gene: TRBJ2-2; CDR3aa: ASSQVGGYRTGELF
v_gene: TRBV28; j_gene: TRBJ2-1; CDR3aa: ASSLGGRNEQF
v_gene: TRBV29-1; j_gene: TRBJ2-7; CDR3aa: SVEESGSQSYEQY
v_gene: TRBV7-2; j_gene: TRBJ1-1; CDR3aa: ASSFGGYTEAF
v_gene: TRBV28; j_gene: TRBJ2-1; CDR3aa: ATYNGTREV
v_gene: TRBV27; j_gene: TRBJ2-4; CDR3aa: ANLVPPTKNIQY
v_gene: TRBV15; j_gene: TRBJ2-3; CDR3aa: ATSSARASTDTQY
v_gene: TRBV27; j_gene: TRBJ1-2; CDR3aa: ASSLEGNYGYT
v_gene: TRBV2; j_gene: TRBJ2-1; CDR3aa: ASSERVDEQF
v_gene: TRBV10-1; j_gene: TRBJ1-1; CDR3aa: ASSEAPGSNTEAF
v_gene: TRBV18; j_gene: TRBJ1-5; CDR3aa: ASSPDRDQPQH
v_gene: TRBV6-1; j_gene: TRBJ1-3; CDR3aa: ASSETRLSSGNTIY
v_gene: TRBV27; j_gene: TRBJ1-4; CDR3aa: ASSFSHLGQLNEKLF
v_gene: TRBV7-2; j_gene: TRBJ2-1; CDR3aa: ASNSLRVRVYNEQF
v_gene: TRBV19; j_gene: TRBJ2-7; CDR3aa: ASSKHGRGLESYEQY
v_gene: TRBV28; j_gene: TRBJ1-1; CDR3aa: ASSLIGNGEMKSF
v_gene: TRBV13; j_gene: TRBJ2-5; CDR3aa: ASSFGAGGAETQY
v_gene: TRBV7-2; j_gene: TRBJ1-6; CDR3aa: ASSLSYKLYNSPLH